Listed below are T cell receptor beta chains from one sample, sequenced in a study of cytomegalovirus exposure and HLA in healthy donors. Profiling relied on immunoSEQ multiplex PCR, and the TCRdb table lists in-frame clones only, not all of them. Among about 150,000 clones listed, about 68% were seen once. Sequenced material: PBMCs. These receptors were collected from a man aged 18 to 35 in good health and CMV-seronegative. Both conserved end residues are part of each CDR3. The D gene is left open where the match is weak. Not every row has a clone size; where given, it reads once, few, many or a size class.

v_gene,j_gene,d_gene,len,abundance,CDR3aa,CDR3nt
TRBV23-1,TRBJ2-5,TRBD1,14,once,CASSQWTGLETQYF,TGCGCCAGCAGTCAATGGACAGGCCTGGAGACCCAGTACTTC
TRBV7-2,TRBJ2-3,TRBD2,17,NA,CASSLVGTSGSTDTQYF,TGTGCCAGCAGCTTAGTAGGGACTAGCGGGAGCACAGATACGCAGTATTTT
TRBV27,TRBJ2-7,NA,14,NA,CASNHGGPRYEQYF,TGTGCCAGCAACCACGGAGGGCCTCGGTACGAGCAGTACTTC
TRBV4-1,TRBJ2-7,TRBD1,16,NA,CASSQGGTGLSYEQYF,TGCGCCAGCAGCCAAGGAGGGACAGGGCTCTCCTACGAGCAGTACTTC
TRBV7-2,TRBJ2-2,NA,16,NA,CASSLNGWGDTGELFF,TGTGCCAGCAGCTTAAACGGGTGGGGGGACACCGGGGAGCTGTTTTTT
TRBV19,TRBJ1-6,NA,13,NA,CASSRGRGESLHF,TGTGCCAGTAGCAGGGGACGGGGAGAGTCCCTCCACTTT
TRBV28,TRBJ1-5,TRBD1,15,NA,CASRLGGRVNQPQHF,TGTGCCAGCAGACTAGGGGGCAGGGTAAATCAGCCCCAGCATTTT
TRBV27,TRBJ1-2,NA,13,NA,CASSFSGTFGYTF,TGTGCCAGCAGTTTCTCCGGGACATTTGGCTACACCTTC
TRBV27,TRBJ2-1,TRBD2,16,NA,CASSLVPAGGGYEQFF,TGTGCCAGCAGTTTAGTTCCAGCGGGAGGAGGGTATGAGCAGTTCTTC
TRBV5-8,TRBJ2-7,TRBD1,14,once,CASSVGQGSYEQYF,TGTGCCAGCAGCGTGGGACAGGGATCCTACGAGCAGTACTTC
TRBV27,TRBJ1-5,NA,17,few,CASSLSSPDTLNQPQHF,TGTGCCAGCAGTTTATCCTCACCCGACACTCTCAATCAGCCCCAGCATTTT
TRBV11-2,TRBJ2-2,NA,16,NA,CASSSPQGIYTGELFF,TGTGCCAGCAGCTCTCCCCAGGGAATTTACACCGGGGAGCTGTTTTTT
TRBV19,TRBJ2-1,TRBD2,14,NA,CAATGTSDHNEQFF,TGTGCCGCCACCGGGACTAGCGACCACAATGAGCAGTTCTTC